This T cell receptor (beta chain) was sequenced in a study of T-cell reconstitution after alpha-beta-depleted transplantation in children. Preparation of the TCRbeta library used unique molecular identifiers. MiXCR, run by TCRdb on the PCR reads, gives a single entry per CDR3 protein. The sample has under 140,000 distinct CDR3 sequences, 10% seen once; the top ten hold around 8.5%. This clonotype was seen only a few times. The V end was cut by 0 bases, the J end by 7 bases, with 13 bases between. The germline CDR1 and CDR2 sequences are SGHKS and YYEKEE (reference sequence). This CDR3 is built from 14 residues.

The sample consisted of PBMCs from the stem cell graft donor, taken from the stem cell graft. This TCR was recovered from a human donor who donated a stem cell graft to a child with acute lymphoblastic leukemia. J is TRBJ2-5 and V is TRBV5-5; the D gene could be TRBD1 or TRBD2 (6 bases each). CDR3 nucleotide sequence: TGTGCCAGCAGCTTGGAGGGGGGCTCAGGGACCCAGTACTTC. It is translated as CASSLEGGSGTQYF.